The present T cell receptor (beta chain) was sequenced within a study of post-analysis software for immune sequencing data. Looking at the study overall: Progressive-relapsing, secondary progressive and relapsing-remitting multiple sclerosis were among the disease courses included.

This CDR3 contains 18 residues. Trimming took 5 bases from V and 0 from J; bases not matched to a gene: 5. From germline, CDR1 is SGHTA and CDR2 FQGNSA. Unique-molecular-identifier-tagged TCR beta cDNA libraries were used. Once roughly 1 to 11 million T cells were used, about 490,000 cDNA molecules resulted. TCRdb independently ran MiXCR on the PCR reads; one entry per CDR3 protein. The sample records around 500,000 distinct CDR3 sequences, around 31% being singletons. Study conclusions and caveats: There were about 5 TRBV segments more frequent in patients than controls, and TRBV5-6, TRBV5-1 and TRBV20-1 were among them. Strong co-clustering by F measure linked samples that shared a preparation batch. Significantly decreased normalized Chao1 diversity was recorded for multiple sclerosis patients relative to controls.

Remarks on this clonotype: What it binds is not known.

This chain links TRBV7-2 with TRBJ2-4; 15 nucleotides agree with TRBD2. The TCR comes from a girl aged 2-17 years with multiple sclerosis. Sequencing was performed on blood. Written as DNA, the CDR3 is TGTGCCAGCAGCGGGGGGACTAGCGGGGGGATAGCCAAAAACATTCAGTACTTC. Residues: CASSGGTSGGIAKNIQYF. The complete variable domain, with remaining parts taken from reference TRBV7-2 and TRBJ2-4, reads GAGVSQSPSNKVTEKGKDVELRCDPISGHTALYWYRQSLGQGLEFLIYFQGNSAPDKSGLPSDRFSAERTGGSVSTLTIQRTQQEDSAVYLCASSGGTSGGIAKNIQYFGAGTRLSVL.